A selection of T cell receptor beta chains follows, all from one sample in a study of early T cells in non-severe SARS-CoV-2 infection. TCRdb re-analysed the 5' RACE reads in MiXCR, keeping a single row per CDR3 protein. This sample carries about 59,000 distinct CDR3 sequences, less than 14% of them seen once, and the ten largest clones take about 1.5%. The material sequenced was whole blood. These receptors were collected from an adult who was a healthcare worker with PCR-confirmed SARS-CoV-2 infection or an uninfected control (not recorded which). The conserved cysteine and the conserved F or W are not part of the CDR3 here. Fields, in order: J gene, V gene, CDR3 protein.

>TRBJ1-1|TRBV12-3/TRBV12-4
ASVVQFEAF
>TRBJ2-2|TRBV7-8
ASSPRTSGGAGELF
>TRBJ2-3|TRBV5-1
ASSLAALLSSTDTQY
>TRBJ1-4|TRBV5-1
ASSLDGKTYEKLF
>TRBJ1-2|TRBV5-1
ASSLGDSQNYGYT
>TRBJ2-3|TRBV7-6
GGIKLGLLGSTDTQY
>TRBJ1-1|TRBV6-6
ASSLLTGNTKAF
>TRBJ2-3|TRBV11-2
ASSFDTTDTQY
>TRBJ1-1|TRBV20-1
SASRTNTEAF
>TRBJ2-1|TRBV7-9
ASSPTKGGGLGNEQF
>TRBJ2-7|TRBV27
ASSFPGSEQY
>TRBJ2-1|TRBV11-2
ASSLVVTGQNEQF
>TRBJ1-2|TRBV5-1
ASSEEGQIPYT
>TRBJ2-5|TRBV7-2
ASSLASGSQETQY
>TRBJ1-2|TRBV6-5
ASSYRDRRYGYT
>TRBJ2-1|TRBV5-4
ASSPRLAGDYNEQF
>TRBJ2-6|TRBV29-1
SVEEAVNVLT